This section outlines one T cell receptor (beta chain) sequence together with its context. The antigen remains unidentified. TCRdb keeps only in-frame clones here, not all; method: immunoSEQ multiplex PCR. This sample has 73,000 or so clones, with 88% found just once. This entry comes from a study of T cell responses to AZD1222 COVID-19 vaccine. About the research overall: Second doses that came at about 4 or about 12 weeks were put together. General study results and limits: Seropositive AZD1222 recipients at baseline numbered only five or six. Donors were chiefly white British, with a greater number of females, and clonal diversity was perhaps underestimated.

The receptor was isolated from an adult in good health. Sequenced material: peripheral blood, taken on day 0 of AZD1222 vaccination.

The CDR3 region is CASRGGNYEQYF. The CDR3, as DNA: TGCGCCAGCAGAGGGGGAAATTACGAGCAGTACTTC. This sequence joins TRBV5-1 and TRBJ2-7; TRBD1 might be the D (6 bases). The CDR3 extends over 12 amino acids. Germline V gene lookup returns CDR1 SGHRS and CDR2 YFSETQ. Trimming shortened V by 5 bases and J by 4 bases, and 10 bases separated the two germline ends.